This T cell receptor (beta chain) was sequenced for a study of CD8 T cells in Susac syndrome. This clonotype showed up just once. An amount of RNA that ranged from about 0.45 to 1 ug was reverse transcribed with random hexamers. The CDR3 of TCR beta was amplified by immunoSEQ multiplex PCR across 54 Vbeta and 13 Jbeta. Using its own MiXCR run on the immunoSEQ multiplex PCR reads, TCRdb lists one record per CDR3 protein. Of fewer than 250,000 distinct CDR3 sequences in the sample, around 90% were seen once. Germline loops: CDR1 SGHNT, CDR2 YYREEE (reference sequence). The J segment lost 3 bases and the V segment lost 0 bases, leaving 10 bases of the junction unmatched. This CDR3 spans 17 amino acids. CD8+ and CD4+ T cells taken from blood had their TCR beta sequenced. FACS was used to enrich TEMRA cells, whereas the CD8+ and CD4+ T cells were obtained by negative isolation.

The origin of this receptor is a human donor with multiple sclerosis. The gene calls are TRBV5-4 and TRBJ2-5, with 8 bases matching TRBD1. Input material: CD8+ T cells from PBMCs. CDR3 coding DNA: TGTGCCAGCAGCTTGGTAGGGCAGGGGGCAGGTAAAGAGACCCAGTACTTC. Translation: CASSLVGQGAGKETQYF.